One sample yielded the 4 T cell receptor beta chains listed below, sequenced in a study of CD8+CD57+ T cells in acquired aplastic anemia. Previously, flow cytometry had revealed CD8+CD57+ cell expansion in the patients chosen for sequencing. Genomic DNA acted as the template from which TCR beta VDJ combination and CDR3 sequence profiling were carried out. TCRdb re-derived calls from the reads in MiXCR, one entry per CDR3 protein. The sample holds 150,000 or so distinct CDR3 sequences, over 50% seen once. The source material was sorted CD4+, CD8+, or CD8+CD57+ T cells (not recorded which) from PBMCs. The receptors originated from a human donor with aplastic anemia.

The chain has TRBV20-1 and TRBJ2-3; D unclear. The ends were cut back, 6 bases at V and 4 bases at J, with 20 bases in the middle. Germline V gene data show CDR1 as DFQATT and CDR2 as SNEGSKA (reference sequence). There are 15 residues in the CDR3. CDR3 in DNA: TGCAGTGCCAGCAGTAACTCGACCGCTTCAGATACGCAGTATTTT. It translates to CSASSNSTASDTQYF.

Remarks on this clonotype: Being one base from a much bigger clone, this may be a read error. This sequence joins TRBV4-1 and TRBJ1-1; D remains ambiguous. Between the trimmed V and J ends, which lost 0 bases and 4 bases, there was a span of 12 bases. This CDR3 has 15 amino acids. Germline-derived CDR1 and CDR2 are MGHRA and YSYEKL. The CDR3 DNA reads as TGCGCCAGCAGCCAAGATCCAGCTACGAGCACTGAAGCTTTCTTT. Residues: CASSQDPATSTEAFF.

The genes are TRBV19 and TRBJ1-1; weak D call: TRBD1 (6 bases). In germline, CDR1 is LNHDA, CDR2 SQIVND (reference sequence). The V and J ends lost 7 bases and 5 bases respectively, with 17 bases between them. The CDR3 consists of 14 residues. Here the CDR3 DNA reads TGTGCCAGTACCCTTCACAGGGAGGGGACTGAAGCTTTCTTT. Residues: CASTLHREGTEAFF.

Many counts were recorded for this clonotype. The germline gene is not matched at one end of the junction; a read error may be the cause. The chain has TRBV12-3 or TRBV12-4 and TRBJ2-1; 13 positions match TRBD2. This CDR3 is built from 14 residues. CDR3 amino acids: CASSITSGGDEQFF. Here the CDR3 DNA reads TGTGCCAGCAGTATTACTAGCGGGGGGGATGAGCAATTCTTC.